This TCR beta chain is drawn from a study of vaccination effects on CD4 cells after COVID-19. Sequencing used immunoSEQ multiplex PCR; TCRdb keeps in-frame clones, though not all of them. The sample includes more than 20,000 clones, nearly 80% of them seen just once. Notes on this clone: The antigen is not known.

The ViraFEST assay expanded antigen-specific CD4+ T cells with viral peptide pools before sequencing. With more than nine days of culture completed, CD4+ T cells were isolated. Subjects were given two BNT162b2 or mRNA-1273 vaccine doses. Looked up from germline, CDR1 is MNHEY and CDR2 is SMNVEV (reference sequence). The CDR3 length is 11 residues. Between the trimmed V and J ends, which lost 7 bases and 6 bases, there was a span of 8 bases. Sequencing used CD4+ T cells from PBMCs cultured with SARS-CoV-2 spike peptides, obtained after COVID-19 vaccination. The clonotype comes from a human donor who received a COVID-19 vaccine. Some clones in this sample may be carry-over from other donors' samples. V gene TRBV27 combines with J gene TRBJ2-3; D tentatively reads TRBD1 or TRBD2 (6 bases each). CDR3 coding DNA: TGTGCCAGCATAGGGGGGGATACGCAGTATTTT. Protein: CASIGGDTQYF.